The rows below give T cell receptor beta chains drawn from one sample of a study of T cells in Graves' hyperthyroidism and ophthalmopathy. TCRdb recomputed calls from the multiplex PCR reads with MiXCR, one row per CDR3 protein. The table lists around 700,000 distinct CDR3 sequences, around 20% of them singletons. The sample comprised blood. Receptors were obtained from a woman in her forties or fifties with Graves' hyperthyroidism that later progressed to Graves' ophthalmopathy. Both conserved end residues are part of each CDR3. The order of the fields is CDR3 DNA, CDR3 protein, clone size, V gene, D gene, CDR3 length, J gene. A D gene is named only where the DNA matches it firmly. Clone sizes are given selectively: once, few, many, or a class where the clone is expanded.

TGTGCCAGCAGTGATGACAAAGCGGGACGGGGAGTGTCCGGGGAGCTGTTTTTT | CASSDDKAGRGVSGELFF | many | TRBV2 | TRBD2 | 18 | TRBJ2-2
TGTGCCAGCAGCTTACCAGGTGTGGGGATGAACACTGAAGCTTTCTTT | CASSLPGVGMNTEAFF | few | TRBV7-9 | . | 16 | TRBJ1-1
TGTGCCAGTAGTATAGAGGTCTTGACTAACTATGGCTACACCTTC | CASSIEVLTNYGYTF | . | TRBV19 | . | 15 | TRBJ1-2
TGTGCCAGTTTACAGGGGGTGGAGGAGACCCAGTACTTC | CASLQGVEETQYF | . | TRBV6-1 | TRBD1 | 13 | TRBJ2-5
TGCGCCAGCAGCTCTATCGGACAGGGACGGACTGAAGCTTTCTTT | CASSSIGQGRTEAFF | many | TRBV5-1 | TRBD1 | 15 | TRBJ1-1
TGTGCCAGCAAGGAGCAGGGGGTCTGGGAGACCCAGTACTTC | CASKEQGVWETQYF | many | TRBV2 | TRBD1 | 14 | TRBJ2-5
TGTGCCAGCAGTGAAAGAGGACAGGGAGGTCGGTACGAGCAGTACTTC | CASSERGQGGRYEQYF | many | TRBV6-1 | TRBD1 | 16 | TRBJ2-7
TGTGCCAGCAGTCCAATTCTGGACAGGGGGGCTTTCTTT | CASSPILDRGAFF | few | TRBV12-3/TRBV12-4 | TRBD1 | 13 | TRBJ1-1
TGTGCCAGTAGTAGAGACCGAATCAATGAGCAGTTCTTC | CASSRDRINEQFF | few | TRBV19 | . | 13 | TRBJ2-1
TGTGCCAGCAGTTTAGCATTGACAGGGGTTGAAAAACTGTTTTTT | CASSLALTGVEKLFF | few | TRBV12-3/TRBV12-4 | TRBD1 | 15 | TRBJ1-4
TGTGCCAGCTCACCGGGACAGGGTTTGGACGAGCAGTACTTC | CASSPGQGLDEQYF | many | TRBV18 | TRBD1 | 14 | TRBJ2-7
TGCGCCAGCAGCCCGGAACAGTATAGCAATCAGCCCCAGCATTTT | CASSPEQYSNQPQHF | . | TRBV4-1 | . | 15 | TRBJ1-5
TGTGCCATCAGCAACAGGGGGCGCGTCCACGAGCAGTACTTC | CAISNRGRVHEQYF | . | TRBV10-3 | TRBD1 | 14 | TRBJ2-7
TGTGCCAGCAGTCTAGGACAGCATTACAATGAGCAGTTCTTC | CASSLGQHYNEQFF | . | TRBV12-3/TRBV12-4 | . | 14 | TRBJ2-1
TGTGCCACCAGCAGAGATCGGGGACAAAACGAGCAGTACTTC | CATSRDRGQNEQYF | few | TRBV15 | . | 14 | TRBJ2-7
TGCGCCAGCAGCTTGGCCGGGAGAACATCCTCTGGAAACACCATATATTTT | CASSLAGRTSSGNTIYF | . | TRBV5-1 | . | 17 | TRBJ1-3
TGTGCCAGCAGCTGGGACAGTATGAACACTGAAGCTTTCTTT | CASSWDSMNTEAFF | many | TRBV7-2 | TRBD1 | 14 | TRBJ1-1
TGTGCCAGTAGTATAGATCTATGGGCTTTTGGCTACACCTTC | CASSIDLWAFGYTF | . | TRBV19 | . | 14 | TRBJ1-2
TGTGCCAGCAGCCCAAGGGGTCAGGGGGACGCTGAAGCTTTCTTT | CASSPRGQGDAEAFF | many | TRBV7-9 | TRBD1 | 15 | TRBJ1-1
TGTGCCAGCAGTGACAGTGATTCCTACAATGAGCAGTTCTTC | CASSDSDSYNEQFF | few | TRBV27 | . | 14 | TRBJ2-1
TGTGCCAGCAGCTTGGCTAACCAGGGGGCCTTCTATGGCTACACCTTC | CASSLANQGAFYGYTF | . | TRBV5-6 | TRBD1 | 16 | TRBJ1-2
TGTGCCAGCAGCTTTTTCCCCCGGTCCGACAGGGCGCCTCAAGAGACCCAGTACTTC | CASSFFPRSDRAPQETQYF | . | TRBV13 | TRBD1 | 19 | TRBJ2-5
TGTGCCAGCAGCCAAGCGCAAGGACAGGGTAATGAAAAACTGTTTTTT | CASSQAQGQGNEKLFF | many | TRBV3-1 | TRBD1 | 16 | TRBJ1-4
TGTGCTAGTGGTCCCATGGAAACAACTAATGAAAAACTGTTTTTT | CASGPMETTNEKLFF | many | TRBV12-5 | . | 15 | TRBJ1-4
TGTGCCAGCACCCTCGCTGGGGCAGGTGACCCCTCTGCGGGGGAGCTGTTTTTT | CASTLAGAGDPSAGELFF | few | TRBV2 | . | 18 | TRBJ2-2
TGCGCCAGCAGCTCTGACAGCAATAATTCACCCCTCCACTTT | CASSSDSNNSPLHF | few | TRBV5-1 | . | 14 | TRBJ1-6